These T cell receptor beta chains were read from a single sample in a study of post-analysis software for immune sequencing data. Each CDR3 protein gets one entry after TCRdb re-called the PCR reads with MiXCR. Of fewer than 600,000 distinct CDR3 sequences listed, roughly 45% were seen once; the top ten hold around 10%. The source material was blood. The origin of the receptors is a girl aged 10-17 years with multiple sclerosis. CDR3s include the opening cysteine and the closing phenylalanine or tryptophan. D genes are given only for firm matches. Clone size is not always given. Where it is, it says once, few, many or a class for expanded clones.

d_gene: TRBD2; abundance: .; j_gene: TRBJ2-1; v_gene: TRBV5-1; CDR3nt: TGCGCCAGCAGCCAAACGGGACTAGCGGGAAGGGAGGCCCAGTTCTTC; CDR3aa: CASSQTGLAGREAQFF
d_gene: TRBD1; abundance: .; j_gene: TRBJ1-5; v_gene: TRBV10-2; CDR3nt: TGCGCCAGCAGTGAGGTGGGACAGGCTTTTCAGCCCCAGCATTTT; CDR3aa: CASSEVGQAFQPQHF
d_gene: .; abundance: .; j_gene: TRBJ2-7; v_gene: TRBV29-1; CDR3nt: TGCAGCGTTGGCCGTACGAGGAACTACGAGCAGTACTTC; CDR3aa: CSVGRTRNYEQYF
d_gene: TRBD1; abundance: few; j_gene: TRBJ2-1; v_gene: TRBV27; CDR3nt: TGTGCCAGCAGTTTTCAGGGGGCGGACAATGAGCAGTTCTTC; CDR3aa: CASSFQGADNEQFF
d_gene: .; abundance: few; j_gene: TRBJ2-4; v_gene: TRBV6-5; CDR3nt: TGTGCCAGCAGGGACAGCCCTGGTATCGAAAACATTCAGTACTTC; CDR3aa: CASRDSPGIENIQYF
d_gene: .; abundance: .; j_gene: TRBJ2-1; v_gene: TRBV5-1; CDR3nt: TGCGCCAGCAGCGTACAGAGGGCGGAATACAATGAGCAGTTCTTC; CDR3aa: CASSVQRAEYNEQFF
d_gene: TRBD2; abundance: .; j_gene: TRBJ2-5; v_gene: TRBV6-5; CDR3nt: TGTGCCAGCAGTTACTCGGCGTCAGCGGGAGATATGAAGACCCAGTACTTC; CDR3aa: CASSYSASAGDMKTQYF
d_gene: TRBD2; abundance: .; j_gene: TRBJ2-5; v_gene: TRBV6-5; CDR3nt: TGTGCCAGCAGTTCCGCATGGGGAGCGGGAGTGAACAATGAGCAGTACTTC; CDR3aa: CASSSAWGAGVNNEQYF
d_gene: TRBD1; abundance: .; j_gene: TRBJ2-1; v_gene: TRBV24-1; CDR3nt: TGTGCCACCAGTACCGGGACAGGGGGCCTGAGCTCCTACAATGAGCAGTTCTTC; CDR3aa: CATSTGTGGLSSYNEQFF
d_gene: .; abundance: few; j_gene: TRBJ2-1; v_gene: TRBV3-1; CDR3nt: TGTGCCAGCAGCCAAGCGTTCGATGAGCAGTTCTTC; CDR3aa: CASSQAFDEQFF